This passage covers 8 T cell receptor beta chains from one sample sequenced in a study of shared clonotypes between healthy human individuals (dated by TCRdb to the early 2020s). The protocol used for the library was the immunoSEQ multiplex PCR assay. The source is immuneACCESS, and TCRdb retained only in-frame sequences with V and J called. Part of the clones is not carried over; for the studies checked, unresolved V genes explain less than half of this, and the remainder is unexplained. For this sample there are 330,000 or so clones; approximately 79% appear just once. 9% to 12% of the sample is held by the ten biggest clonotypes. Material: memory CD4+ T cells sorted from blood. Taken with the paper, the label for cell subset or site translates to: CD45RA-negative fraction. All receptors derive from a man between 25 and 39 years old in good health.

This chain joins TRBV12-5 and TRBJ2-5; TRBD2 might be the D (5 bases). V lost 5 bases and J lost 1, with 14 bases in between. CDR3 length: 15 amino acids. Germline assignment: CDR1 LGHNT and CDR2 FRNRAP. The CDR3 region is CASGPGTRVQETQYF. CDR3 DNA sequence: TGTGCTAGTGGTCCGGGCACGAGGGTCCAAGAGACCCAGTACTTC.

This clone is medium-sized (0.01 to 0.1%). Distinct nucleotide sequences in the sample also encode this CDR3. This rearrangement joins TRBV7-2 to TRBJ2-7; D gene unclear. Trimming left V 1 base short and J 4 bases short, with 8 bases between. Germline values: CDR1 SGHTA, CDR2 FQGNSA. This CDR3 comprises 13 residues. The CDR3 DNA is TGTGCCAGCAGCTTAGAGGCAGAATACGAGCAGTACTTC. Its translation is CASSLEAEYEQYF.

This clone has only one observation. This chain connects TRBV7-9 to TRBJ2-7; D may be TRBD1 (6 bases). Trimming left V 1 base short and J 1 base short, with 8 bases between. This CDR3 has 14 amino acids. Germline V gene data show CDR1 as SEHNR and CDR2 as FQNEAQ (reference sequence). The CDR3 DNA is TGTGCCAGCAGCTTAGACAGGGTTTCCTACGAGCAGTACTTC. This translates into CASSLDRVSYEQYF. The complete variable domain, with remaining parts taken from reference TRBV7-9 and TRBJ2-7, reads DTGVSQNPRHKITKRGQNVTFRCDPISEHNRLYWYRQTLGQGPEFLTYFQNEAQLEKSRLLSDRFSAERPKGSFSTLEIQRTEQGDSAMYLCASSLDRVSYEQYFGPGTRLTVT.

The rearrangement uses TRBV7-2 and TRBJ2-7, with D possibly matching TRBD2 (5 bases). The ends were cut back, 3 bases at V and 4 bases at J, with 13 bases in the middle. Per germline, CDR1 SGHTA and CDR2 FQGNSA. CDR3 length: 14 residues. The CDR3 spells CASSLYLADYEQYF. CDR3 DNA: TGTGCCAGCAGCTTGTATCTAGCAGATTACGAGCAGTACTTC.

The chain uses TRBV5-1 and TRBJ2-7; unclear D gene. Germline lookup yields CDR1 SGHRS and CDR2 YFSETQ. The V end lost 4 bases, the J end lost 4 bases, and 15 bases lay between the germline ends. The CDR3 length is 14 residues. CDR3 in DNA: TGCGCCAGCAGCCCCGGGCCGGTATGGTACGAGCAGTACTTC. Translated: CASSPGPVWYEQYF.

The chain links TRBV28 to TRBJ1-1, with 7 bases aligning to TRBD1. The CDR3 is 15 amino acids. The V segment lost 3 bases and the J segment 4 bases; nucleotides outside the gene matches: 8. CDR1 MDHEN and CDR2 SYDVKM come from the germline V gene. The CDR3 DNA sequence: TGTGCCAGCAGTTTCACCGGGACAGTGGGCACTGAAGCTTTCTTT. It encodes CASSFTGTVGTEAFF.

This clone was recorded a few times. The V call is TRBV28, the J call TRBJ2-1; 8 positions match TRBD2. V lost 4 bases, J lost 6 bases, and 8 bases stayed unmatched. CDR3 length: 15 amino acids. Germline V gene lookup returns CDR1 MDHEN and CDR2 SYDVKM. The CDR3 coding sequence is TGTGCCAGCAGTTCACCGGGAGGGCCGCGCAATGAGCAGTTCTTC. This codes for CASSSPGGPRNEQFF.

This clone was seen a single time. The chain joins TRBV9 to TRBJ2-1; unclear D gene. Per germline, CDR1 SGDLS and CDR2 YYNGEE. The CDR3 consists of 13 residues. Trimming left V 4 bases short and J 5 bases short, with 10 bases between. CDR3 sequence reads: CASSPGPNNEQFF. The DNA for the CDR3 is TGTGCCAGCAGCCCCGGACCGAACAATGAGCAGTTCTTC.